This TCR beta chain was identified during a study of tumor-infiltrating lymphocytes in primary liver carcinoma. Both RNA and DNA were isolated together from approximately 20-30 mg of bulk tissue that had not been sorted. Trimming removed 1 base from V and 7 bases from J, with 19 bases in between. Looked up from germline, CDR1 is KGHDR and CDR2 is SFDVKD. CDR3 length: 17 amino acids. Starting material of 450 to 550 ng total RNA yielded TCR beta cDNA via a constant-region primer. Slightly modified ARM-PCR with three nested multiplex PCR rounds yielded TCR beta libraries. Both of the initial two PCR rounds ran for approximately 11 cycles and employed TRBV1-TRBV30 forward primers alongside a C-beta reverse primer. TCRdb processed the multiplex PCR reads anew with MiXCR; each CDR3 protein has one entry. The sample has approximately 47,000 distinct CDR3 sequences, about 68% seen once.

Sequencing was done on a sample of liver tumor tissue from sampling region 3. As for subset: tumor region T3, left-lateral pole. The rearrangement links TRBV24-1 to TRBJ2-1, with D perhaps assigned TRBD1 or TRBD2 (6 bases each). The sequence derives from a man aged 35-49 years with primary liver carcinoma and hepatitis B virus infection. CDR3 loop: CATSDFRGTRKGNEQFF. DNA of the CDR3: TGTGCCACCAGTGATTTCCGGGGGACACGGAAAGGGAATGAGCAGTTCTTC.